The T cell receptor beta chain under discussion was sequenced for a study of beta chain features in type 1 diabetes. At the level of the study: Across all samples, about 100 million sorted cells were examined. The study, taken as a whole, reports: Significant though moderate, a shortening of TCRB CDR3s appeared in all four CD4+ subsets of Type 1 diabetes patients. Cells with high TCR expression could be over-represented when cDNA is sequenced. The similarity of naive, central memory and Treg TCRB repertoires appeared greater among patients than among healthy donors.

To note about this clone: Its antigen is unknown.

Donors contributed one heparinised blood draw apiece, averaging roughly 0.12 L. CDR1 SEHNR and CDR2 FQNEAQ come from the germline V gene (reference sequence). The CDR3 runs to 11 residues. V gave up 5 bases and J gave up 4 bases, with 2 bases separating them. TCRB transcripts that were expressed got sequenced, as all of the isolated RNA had been reverse transcribed. Here immunoSEQ multiplex PCR was the method, and the copy in TCRdb shows in-frame clones only, minus some. Of 600,000 or so clones in the sample, approximately 13% were seen once. This TCR came from a man aged 25 to 40 with type 1 diabetes. This rearrangement joins TRBV7-9 to TRBJ2-2; D not certain. Sequencing used naive CD4+ T cells from blood. The CDR3 loop reads CASSPTGELFF. In nucleotides, the CDR3 is TGTGCCAGCAGCCCCACCGGGGAGCTGTTTTTT. Variable domain in full (rest from reference TRBV7-9 and TRBJ2-2): DTGVSQNPRHKITKRGQNVTFRCDPISEHNRLYWYRQTLGQGPEFLTYFQNEAQLEKSRLLSDRFSAERPKGSFSTLEIQRTEQGDSAMYLCASSPTGELFFGEGSRLTVL.